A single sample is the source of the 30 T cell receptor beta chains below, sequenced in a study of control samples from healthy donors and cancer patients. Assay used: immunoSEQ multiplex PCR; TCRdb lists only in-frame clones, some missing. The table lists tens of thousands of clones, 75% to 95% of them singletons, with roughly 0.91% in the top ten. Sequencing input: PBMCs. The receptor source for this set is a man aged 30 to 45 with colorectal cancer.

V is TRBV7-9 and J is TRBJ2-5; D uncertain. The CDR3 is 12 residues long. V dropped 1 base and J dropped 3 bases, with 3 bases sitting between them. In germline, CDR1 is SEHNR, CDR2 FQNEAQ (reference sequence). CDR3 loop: CASSLGEETQYF. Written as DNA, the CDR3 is TGTGCCAGCAGCTTAGGGGAAGAGACCCAGTACTTC.

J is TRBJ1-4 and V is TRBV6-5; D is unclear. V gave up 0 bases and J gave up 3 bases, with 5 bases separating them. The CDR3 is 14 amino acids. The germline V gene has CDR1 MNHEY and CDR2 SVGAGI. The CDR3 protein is CASSYSGSNEKLFF. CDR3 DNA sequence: TGTGCCAGCAGTTACTCCGGCTCTAATGAAAAACTGTTTTTT.

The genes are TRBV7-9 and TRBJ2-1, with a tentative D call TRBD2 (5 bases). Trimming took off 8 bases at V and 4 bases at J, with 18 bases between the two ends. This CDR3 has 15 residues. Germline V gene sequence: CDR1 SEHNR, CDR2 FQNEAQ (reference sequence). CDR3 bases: TGTGCCAGCTCCGAGGAGGCTAGGGTTTACAATGAGCAGTTCTTC. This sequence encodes CASSEEARVYNEQFF.

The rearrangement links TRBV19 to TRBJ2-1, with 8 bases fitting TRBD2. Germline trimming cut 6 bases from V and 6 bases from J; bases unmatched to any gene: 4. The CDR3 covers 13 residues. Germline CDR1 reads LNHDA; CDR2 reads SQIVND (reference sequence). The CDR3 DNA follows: TGTGCCAGTAGCCTAACTAGCGGCAATGAGCAGTTCTTC. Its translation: CASSLTSGNEQFF.

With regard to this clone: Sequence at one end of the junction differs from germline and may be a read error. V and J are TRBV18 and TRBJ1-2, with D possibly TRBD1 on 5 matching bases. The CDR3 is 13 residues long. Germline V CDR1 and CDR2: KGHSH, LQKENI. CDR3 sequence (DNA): TGTACCAGCTCACCGGCCCAGACAGATGGCTACACCTTC. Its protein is CTSSPAQTDGYTF.

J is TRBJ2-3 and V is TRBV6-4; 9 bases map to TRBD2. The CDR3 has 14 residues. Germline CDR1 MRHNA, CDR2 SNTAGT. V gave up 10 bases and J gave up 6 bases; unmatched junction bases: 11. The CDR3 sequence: CATSSGREGDTQYF. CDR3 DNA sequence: TGTGCCACTTCTAGCGGGCGGGAGGGGGATACGCAGTATTTT.

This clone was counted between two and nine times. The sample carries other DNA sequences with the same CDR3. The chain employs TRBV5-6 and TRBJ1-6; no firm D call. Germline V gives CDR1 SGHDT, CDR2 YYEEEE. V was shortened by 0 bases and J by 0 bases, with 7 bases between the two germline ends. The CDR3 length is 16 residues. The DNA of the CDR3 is TGTGCCAGCAGCTTGGACGGAAGCTCCTATAATTCACCCCTCCACTTT. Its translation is CASSLDGSSYNSPLHF.

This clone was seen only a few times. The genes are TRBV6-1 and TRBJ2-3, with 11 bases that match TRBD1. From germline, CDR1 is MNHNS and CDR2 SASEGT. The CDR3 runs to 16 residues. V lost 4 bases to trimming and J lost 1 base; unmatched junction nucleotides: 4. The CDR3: CASSARTGGRTDTQYF. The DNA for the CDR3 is TGTGCCAGCAGTGCCCGGACAGGGGGCCGCACAGATACGCAGTATTTT.

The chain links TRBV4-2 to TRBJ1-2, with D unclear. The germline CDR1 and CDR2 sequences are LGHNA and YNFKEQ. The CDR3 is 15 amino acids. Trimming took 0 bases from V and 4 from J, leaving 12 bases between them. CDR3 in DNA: TGTGCCAGCAGCCAAGAGGTCGGGGTCTTCTATGGCTACACCTTC. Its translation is CASSQEVGVFYGYTF.

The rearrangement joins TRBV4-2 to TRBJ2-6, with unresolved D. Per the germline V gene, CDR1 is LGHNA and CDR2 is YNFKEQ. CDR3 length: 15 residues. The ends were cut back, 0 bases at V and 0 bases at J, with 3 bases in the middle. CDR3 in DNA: TGTGCCAGCAGCCAAGACCTCTCTGGGGCCAACGTCCTGACTTTC. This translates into CASSQDLSGANVLTF.

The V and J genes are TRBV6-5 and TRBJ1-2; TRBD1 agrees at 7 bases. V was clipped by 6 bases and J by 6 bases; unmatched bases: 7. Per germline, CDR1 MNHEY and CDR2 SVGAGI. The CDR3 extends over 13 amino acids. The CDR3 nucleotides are TGTGCCAGCAGCTCGACAGGGTCGGATGGCTACACCTTC. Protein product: CASSSTGSDGYTF.

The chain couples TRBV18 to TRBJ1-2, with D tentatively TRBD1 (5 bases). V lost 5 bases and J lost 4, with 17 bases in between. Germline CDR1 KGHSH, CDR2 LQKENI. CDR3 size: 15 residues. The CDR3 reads CASSFQAGHPYGYTF. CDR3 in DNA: TGTGCCAGCTCATTTCAAGCCGGACACCCCTATGGCTACACCTTC.

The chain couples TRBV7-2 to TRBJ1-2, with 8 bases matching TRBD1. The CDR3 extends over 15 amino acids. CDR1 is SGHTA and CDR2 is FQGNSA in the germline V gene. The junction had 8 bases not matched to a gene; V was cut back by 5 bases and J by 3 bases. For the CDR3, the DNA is TGTGCCAGCAGCCAACGTGGACAGGGACACTATGGCTACACCTTC. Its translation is CASSQRGQGHYGYTF. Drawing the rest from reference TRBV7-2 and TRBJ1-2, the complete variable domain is GAGVSQSPSNKVTEKGKDVELRCDPISGHTALYWYRQSLGQGLEFLIYFQGNSAPDKSGLPSDRFSAERTGGSVSTLTIQRTQQEDSAVYLCASSQRGQGHYGYTFGSGTRLTVV.

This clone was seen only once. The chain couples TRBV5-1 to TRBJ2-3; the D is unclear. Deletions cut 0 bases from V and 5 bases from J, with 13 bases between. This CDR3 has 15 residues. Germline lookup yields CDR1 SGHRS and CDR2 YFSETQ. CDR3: CASSLADRREDTQYF. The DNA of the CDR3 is TGCGCCAGCAGCTTGGCCGACCGTCGCGAAGATACGCAGTATTTT.

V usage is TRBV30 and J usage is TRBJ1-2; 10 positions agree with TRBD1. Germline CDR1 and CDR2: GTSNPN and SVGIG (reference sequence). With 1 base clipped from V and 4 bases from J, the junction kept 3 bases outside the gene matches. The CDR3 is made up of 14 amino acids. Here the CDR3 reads CAWSADRGTYGYTF. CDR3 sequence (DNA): TGTGCCTGGAGTGCGGACAGGGGGACCTATGGCTACACCTTC.

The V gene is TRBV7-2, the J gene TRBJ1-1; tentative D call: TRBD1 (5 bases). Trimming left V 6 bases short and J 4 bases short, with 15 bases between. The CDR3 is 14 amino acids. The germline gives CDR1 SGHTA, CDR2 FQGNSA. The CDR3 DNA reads TGTGCCAGCAGTCCTGACCCGAGGGGCACTGAAGCTTTCTTT. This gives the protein CASSPDPRGTEAFF.

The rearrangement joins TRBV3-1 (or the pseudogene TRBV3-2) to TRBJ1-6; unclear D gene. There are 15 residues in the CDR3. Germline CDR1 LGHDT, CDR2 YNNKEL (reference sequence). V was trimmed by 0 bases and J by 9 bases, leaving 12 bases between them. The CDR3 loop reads CASSQEGWGGSPLHF. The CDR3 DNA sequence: TGTGCCAGCAGCCAAGAAGGGTGGGGAGGTTCACCCCTCCACTTT.

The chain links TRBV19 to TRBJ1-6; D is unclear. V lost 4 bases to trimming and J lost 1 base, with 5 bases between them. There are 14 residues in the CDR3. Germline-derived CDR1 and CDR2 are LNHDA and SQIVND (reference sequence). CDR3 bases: TGTGCCAGTAGTACGGGGTCCTATAATTCACCCCTCCACTTT. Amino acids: CASSTGSYNSPLHF.

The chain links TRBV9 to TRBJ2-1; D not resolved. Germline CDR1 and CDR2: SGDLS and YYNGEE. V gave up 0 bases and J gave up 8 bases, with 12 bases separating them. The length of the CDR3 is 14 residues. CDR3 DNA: TGTGCCAGCAGCGTAGGGGTAGGGTTGTATGAGCAGTTCTTC. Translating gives CASSVGVGLYEQFF.

CDR3 nucleotide sequence: TGTGCCAGCAGCTTAGGTAGTGGGCTAGCGGCAGAGACCCAGTACTTC. This translates into CASSLGSGLAAETQYF. The chain links TRBV7-9 to TRBJ2-5; 7 bases match TRBD2. This CDR3 comprises 16 residues. The germline gives CDR1 SEHNR, CDR2 FQNEAQ (reference sequence). The J segment lost 4 bases and the V segment lost 1 base, leaving 9 bases of the junction unmatched.

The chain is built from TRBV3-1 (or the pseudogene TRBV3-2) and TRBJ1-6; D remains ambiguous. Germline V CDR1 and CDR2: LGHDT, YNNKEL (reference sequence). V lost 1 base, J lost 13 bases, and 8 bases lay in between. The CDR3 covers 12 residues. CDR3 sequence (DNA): TGTGCCAGCAGCCAAGTAGGATACCCCCTCCACTTT. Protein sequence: CASSQVGYPLHF.

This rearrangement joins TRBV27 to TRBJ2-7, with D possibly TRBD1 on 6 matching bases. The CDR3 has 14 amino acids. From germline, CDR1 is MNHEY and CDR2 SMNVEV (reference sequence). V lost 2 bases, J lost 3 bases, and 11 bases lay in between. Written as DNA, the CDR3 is TGTGCCAGCAGTTTACAAGGCAGGGGCTACGAGCAGTACTTC. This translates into CASSLQGRGYEQYF.

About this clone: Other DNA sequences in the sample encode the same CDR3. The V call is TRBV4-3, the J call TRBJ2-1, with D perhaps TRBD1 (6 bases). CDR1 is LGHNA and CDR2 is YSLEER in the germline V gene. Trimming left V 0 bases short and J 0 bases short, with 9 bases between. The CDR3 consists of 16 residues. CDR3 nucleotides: TGCGCCAGCAGCCAAGATACAGGGAGCTCCTACAATGAGCAGTTCTTC. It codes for CASSQDTGSSYNEQFF.

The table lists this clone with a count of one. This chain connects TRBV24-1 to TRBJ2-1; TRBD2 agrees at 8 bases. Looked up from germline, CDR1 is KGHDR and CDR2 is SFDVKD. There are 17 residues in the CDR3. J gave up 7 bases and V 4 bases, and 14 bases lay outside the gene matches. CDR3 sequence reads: CATSEPGGGRGYNEQFF. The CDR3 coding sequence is TGTGCCACCAGTGAACCTGGCGGGGGGCGCGGGTATAATGAGCAGTTCTTC.

The DNA for the CDR3 is TGTGCCAGCTCATGGACAGTCGCGGAGCAGTACTTC. Residues: CASSWTVAEQYF. The chain joins TRBV12-3 or TRBV12-4 to TRBJ2-7; TRBD1 might be the D (6 bases). V shed 8 bases and J shed 7 bases, with 15 bases lying between them. This CDR3 spans 12 amino acids.

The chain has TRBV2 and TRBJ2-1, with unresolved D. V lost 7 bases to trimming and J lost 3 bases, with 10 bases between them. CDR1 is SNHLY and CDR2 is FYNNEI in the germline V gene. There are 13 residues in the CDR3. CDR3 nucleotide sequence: TGTGCCAGCATGAACTGGGTCTACAATGAGCAGTTCTTC. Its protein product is CASMNWVYNEQFF.

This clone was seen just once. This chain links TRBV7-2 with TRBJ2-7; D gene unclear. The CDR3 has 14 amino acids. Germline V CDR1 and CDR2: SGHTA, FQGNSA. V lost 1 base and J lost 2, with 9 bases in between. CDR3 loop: CASSLDRAAYEQYF. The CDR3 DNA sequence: TGTGCCAGCAGCTTAGATCGGGCAGCCTACGAGCAGTACTTC.

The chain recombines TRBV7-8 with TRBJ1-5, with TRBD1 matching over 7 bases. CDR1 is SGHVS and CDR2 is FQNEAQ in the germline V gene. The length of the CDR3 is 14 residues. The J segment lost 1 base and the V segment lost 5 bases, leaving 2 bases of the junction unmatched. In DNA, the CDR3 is TGTGCCAGCAGCGGGACAGCCAGCAATCAGCCCCAGCATTTT. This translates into CASSGTASNQPQHF.

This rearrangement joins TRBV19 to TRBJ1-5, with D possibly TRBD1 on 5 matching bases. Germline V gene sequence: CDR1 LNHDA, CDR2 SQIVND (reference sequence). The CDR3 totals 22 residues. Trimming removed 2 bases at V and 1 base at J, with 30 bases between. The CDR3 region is CASSIIGLAFGGGTRSNQPQHF. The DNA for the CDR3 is TGTGCCAGTAGTATAATTGGGCTCGCGTTTGGGGGAGGGACTAGGAGCAATCAGCCCCAGCATTTT.

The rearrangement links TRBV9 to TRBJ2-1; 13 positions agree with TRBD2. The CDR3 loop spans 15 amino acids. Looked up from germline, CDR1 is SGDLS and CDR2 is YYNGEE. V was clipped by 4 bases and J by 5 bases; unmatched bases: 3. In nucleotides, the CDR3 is TGTGCCAGCAGCATTGGACTAGCGGGGGACAATGAGCAGTTCTTC. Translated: CASSIGLAGDNEQFF.